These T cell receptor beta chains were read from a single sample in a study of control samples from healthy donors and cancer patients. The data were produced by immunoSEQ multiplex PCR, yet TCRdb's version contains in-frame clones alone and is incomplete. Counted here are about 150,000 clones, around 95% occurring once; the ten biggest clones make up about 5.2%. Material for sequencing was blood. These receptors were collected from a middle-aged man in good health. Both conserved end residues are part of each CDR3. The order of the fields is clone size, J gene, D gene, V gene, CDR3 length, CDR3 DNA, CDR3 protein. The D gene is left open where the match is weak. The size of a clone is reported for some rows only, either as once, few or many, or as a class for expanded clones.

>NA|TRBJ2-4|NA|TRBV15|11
TGTGCCACCAGCTTCCGAAACATTCAGTACTTC
CATSFRNIQYF
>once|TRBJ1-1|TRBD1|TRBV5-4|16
TGTGCCAGCAGCTTGGACCCCGGACAGGGGCGTACTGAAGCTTTCTTT
CASSLDPGQGRTEAFF
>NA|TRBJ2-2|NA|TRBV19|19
TGTGCCAGTAGTATAGACATTGGGACAACCGAACAGAGCACCGGGGAGCTGTTTTTT
CASSIDIGTTEQSTGELFF
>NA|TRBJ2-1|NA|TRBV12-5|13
TGTGCTAGTGGTTTGTGGGGTTACAATGAGCAGTTCTTC
CASGLWGYNEQFF
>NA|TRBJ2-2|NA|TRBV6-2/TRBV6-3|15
TGTGCCAGCAGTTACGTGGGGGCGGACACCGGGGAGCTGTTTTTT
CASSYVGADTGELFF
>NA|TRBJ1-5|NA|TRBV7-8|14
TGTGCCAGCAACGGCGGGGACCCGAGGCAGCCCCAGCATTTT
CASNGGDPRQPQHF
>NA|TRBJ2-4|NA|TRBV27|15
TGTGCCAGCAGTTTAGGGCCAAGGGCCAAAAACATTCAGTACTTC
CASSLGPRAKNIQYF
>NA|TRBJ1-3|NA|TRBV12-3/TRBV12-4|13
TGTGCCAGCATCCTACCGGGGGGAAACACCATATATTTT
CASILPGGNTIYF
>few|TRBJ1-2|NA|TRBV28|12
TGTGCCAGCAGTTTAGGGGGCGGGGGCTACACCTTC
CASSLGGGGYTF
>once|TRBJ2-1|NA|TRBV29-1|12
TGCAGCGTTGAAAACGGGGGTAATGAGCAGTTCTTC
CSVENGGNEQFF
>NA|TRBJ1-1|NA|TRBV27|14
TGTGCCAGCAGTCCGGACAGCTTGAACACTGAAGCTTTCTTT
CASSPDSLNTEAFF
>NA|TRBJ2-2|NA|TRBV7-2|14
TGTGCCAGCAATCCACATACCGGGTCCGGGGAGCTGTTTTTT
CASNPHTGSGELFF
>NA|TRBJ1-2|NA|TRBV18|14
TGTGCCAGCTCACCATCTAGGGACAACTATGGCTACACCTTC
CASSPSRDNYGYTF
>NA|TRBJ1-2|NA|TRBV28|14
TGTGCCAGCAGGCTACCCGGGAGCATGCCTGGCTACACCTTC
CASRLPGSMPGYTF
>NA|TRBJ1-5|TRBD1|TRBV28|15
TGTGCCAGCAGACCGGGACAGTTTAGCAATCAGCCCCAGCATTTT
CASRPGQFSNQPQHF
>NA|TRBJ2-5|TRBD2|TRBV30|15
TGTGCCTGGAGTCTTAGCGGGGGGAGCCAAGAGACCCAGTACTTC
CAWSLSGGSQETQYF
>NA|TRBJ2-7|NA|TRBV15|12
TGTGCCACCAGTGGTATAATCTACGAGCAGTACTTC
CATSGIIYEQYF
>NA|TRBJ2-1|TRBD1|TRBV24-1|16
TGTGCCACCAGTGATGCCAGACAGGGGATGGGCAATGAGCAGTTCTTC
CATSDARQGMGNEQFF
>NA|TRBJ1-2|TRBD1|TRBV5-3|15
TGTGCCAGAAGCGCGTCCGGGACAGGGAACTATGGCTACACCTTC
CARSASGTGNYGYTF
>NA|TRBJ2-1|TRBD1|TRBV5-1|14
TGCGCCAGCAGCTTGTCACAGGGGAACAATGAGCAGTTCTTC
CASSLSQGNNEQFF
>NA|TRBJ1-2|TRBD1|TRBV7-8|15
TGTGCCAGCAGCTCAACAGGGGGCCTAGGCTATGGCTACACCTTC
CASSSTGGLGYGYTF
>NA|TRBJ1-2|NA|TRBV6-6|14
TGTGCCAGCAGTTACTCCGAACCAAACTATGGCTACACCTTC
CASSYSEPNYGYTF
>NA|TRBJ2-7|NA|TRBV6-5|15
TGTGCCAGCAGGACGAGGGCAGGGGATTCCTACGAGCAGTACTTC
CASRTRAGDSYEQYF
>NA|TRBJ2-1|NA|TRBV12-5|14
TGTGCTAGTGGTTTCGAAGGGTACTACAATGAGCAGTTCTTC
CASGFEGYYNEQFF
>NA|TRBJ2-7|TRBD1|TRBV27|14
TGTGCCAGCAGTTGGACAGGTTCAACCTACGAGCAGTACTTC
CASSWTGSTYEQYF
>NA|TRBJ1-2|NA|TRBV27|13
TGTGCCAGCAGTTTATTTCCCCAGGGAGGCTACACCTTC
CASSLFPQGGYTF
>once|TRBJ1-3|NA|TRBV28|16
TGTGCCAGCAGTTTACCCCAGGTTATGATAGGAAACACCATATATTTT
CASSLPQVMIGNTIYF
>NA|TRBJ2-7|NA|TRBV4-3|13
TGCGCCAGCAGCCAAGATCTTATGTACGAGCAGTACTTC
CASSQDLMYEQYF
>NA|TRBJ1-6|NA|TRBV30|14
TGTGCCTGGAACCAGGGGCCAAGGGACCAGGCCCTCCACTTT
CAWNQGPRDQALHF
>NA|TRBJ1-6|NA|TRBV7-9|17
TGTGCCGGAGGCTCCCAGACCGGGACTCCATATAATTCACCCCTCCACTTT
CAGGSQTGTPYNSPLHF
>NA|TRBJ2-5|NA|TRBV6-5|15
TGTGCCAGCAGTTACTCGAAGGGCACCCAAGAGACCCAGTACTTC
CASSYSKGTQETQYF
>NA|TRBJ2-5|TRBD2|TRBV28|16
TGTGCCAGCAGTCCCGCTAGCGGGGGGTTACAAGAGACCCAGTACTTC
CASSPASGGLQETQYF
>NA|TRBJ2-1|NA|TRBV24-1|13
TGTGCCACCAGTGATTTCCGGGACAATGAGCAGTTCTTC
CATSDFRDNEQFF
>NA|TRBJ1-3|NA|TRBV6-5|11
TGTGCCAGCGTACGAGGAAACACCATATATTTT
CASVRGNTIYF
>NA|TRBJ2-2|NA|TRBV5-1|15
TGCGCCAGCAGCTTGGACGAGCGAGCCACCGGGGAGCTGTTTTTT
CASSLDERATGELFF
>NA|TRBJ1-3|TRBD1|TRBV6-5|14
TGTGCCAGCGGGACAGGGGGAACGGGAAACACCATATATTTT
CASGTGGTGNTIYF
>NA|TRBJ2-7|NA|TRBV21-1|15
TGTGCCAGCAGCAAAGGGACAGGGAGAGGGTACGAGCAGTACTTC
CASSKGTGRGYEQYF
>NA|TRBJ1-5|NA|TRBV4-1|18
TGCGCCAGCAGCCAAGGGGGGGTTGGGGCGACGGAGAATCAGCCCCAGCATTTT
CASSQGGVGATENQPQHF
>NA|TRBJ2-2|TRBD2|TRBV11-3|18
TGTGCCAGCAGCCCCTCAACCCTTAGCGGGGGAAGAACCGGGGAGCTGTTTTTT
CASSPSTLSGGRTGELFF
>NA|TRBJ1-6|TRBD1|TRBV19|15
TGTGCCAGTAGTGCCGGGACAGGGGGTAATTCACCCCTCCACTTT
CASSAGTGGNSPLHF
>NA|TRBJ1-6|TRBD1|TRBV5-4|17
TGTGCCAGCAGCATAAACAGGGGCGGGTCCTATAATTCACCCCTCCACTTT
CASSINRGGSYNSPLHF
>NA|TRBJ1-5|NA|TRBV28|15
TGTGCCAGCAGCCCCTTGTTAGGGGCTCACCAGCCCCAGCATTTT
CASSPLLGAHQPQHF
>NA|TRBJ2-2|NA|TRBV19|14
TGTGCCAGTGGAAAGGGGACCGTGTACGGGGAGCTGTTTTTT
CASGKGTVYGELFF
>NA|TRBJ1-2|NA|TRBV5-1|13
TGCGCCATACCAAGGGAAGTGAACTATGGCTACACCTTC
CAIPREVNYGYTF
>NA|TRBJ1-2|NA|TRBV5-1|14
TGCGCCAGCAGCTTGGCCGTAGGGTCATATGGCTACACCTTC
CASSLAVGSYGYTF
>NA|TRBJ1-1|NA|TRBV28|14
TGTGCCAGCAGTTCCCACCCCCAGTACTCTGAAGCTTTCTTT
CASSSHPQYSEAFF
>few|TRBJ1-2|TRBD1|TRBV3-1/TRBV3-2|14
TGTGCCAGCAGCCCAGGACAGGGGGGCGTTGGCTACACCTTC
CASSPGQGGVGYTF
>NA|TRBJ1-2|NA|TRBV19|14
TGTGCCAGTAGTATGGACAGCGGGGTGTATGGCTACACCTTC
CASSMDSGVYGYTF
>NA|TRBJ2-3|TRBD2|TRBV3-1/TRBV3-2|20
TGTGCCAGCAGCCAAGCCGCTCTAGCGGGGGGGAGGGGTGGCACAGATACGCAGTATTTT
CASSQAALAGGRGGTDTQYF
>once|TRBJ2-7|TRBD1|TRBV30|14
TGTGCCCGCACGAACAGGGGTGATTCCTACGAGCAGTACTTC
CARTNRGDSYEQYF